Presented here are 24 T cell receptor beta chains from one specimen sequenced in a study of glioma-infiltrating T cells after dendritic cell vaccination. TCRdb's copy holds only in-frame clones and misses some; the assay was immunoSEQ multiplex PCR. Counted here are 99,000 or so clones, 90% occurring once; the ten biggest clones make up 2.5% to 3.5%. Time point of the sample: after dendritic cell vaccination, including at tumor progression/relapse. The material was blood, obtained after dendritic cell vaccination. These receptors came from a human donor with glioblastoma.

This clone was seen a single time. The chain is built from TRBV18 and TRBJ1-2; no firm D call. The CDR3 runs 16 residues. The ends were cut back, 0 bases at V and 9 bases at J, with 20 bases in the middle. Germline V gene data show CDR1 as KGHSH and CDR2 as LQKENI. The CDR3 region is CASSPPPRNLFPSYTF. DNA of the CDR3: TGTGCCAGCTCACCACCGCCGAGAAACCTTTTCCCCAGCTACACCTTC.

The chain employs TRBV5-8 and TRBJ1-5, with D possibly TRBD1 on 6 matching bases. CDR3 length: 16 residues. The germline V and J ends were trimmed by 3 bases and 0 bases, with 13 bases remaining between them. Germline-derived CDR1 and CDR2 are SGHTS and YDEGEE. Here the CDR3 reads CASSSGDTTSNQPQHF. Here the CDR3 DNA reads TGTGCCAGCAGCTCAGGGGACACGACTAGCAATCAGCCCCAGCATTTT.

The genes are TRBV2 and TRBJ2-5, with D possibly being TRBD2 (6 bases). This CDR3 has 17 residues. Germline CDR1 and CDR2: SNHLY and FYNNEI. The ends were cut back, 5 bases at V and 2 bases at J, with 21 bases in the middle. CDR3 sequence (DNA): TGTGCCAGCAGTCGAGCCGGGGGACGATATCAACAAGAGACCCAGTACTTC. The encoded protein is CASSRAGGRYQQETQYF.

V gene TRBV5-1 combines with J gene TRBJ2-5, with TRBD2 matching over 9 bases. V dropped 0 bases and J dropped 5; count of bases not matched to a gene: 8. From germline, CDR1 is SGHRS and CDR2 YFSETQ. This CDR3 is 16 amino acids long. Here the CDR3 reads CASSLALAGMRETQYF. CDR3 DNA: TGCGCCAGCAGCTTGGCGCTAGCGGGGATGCGGGAGACCCAGTACTTC.

The chain uses TRBV4-1 and TRBJ1-2; 10 bases agree with TRBD1. Trimming at V came to 4 bases and at J to 3 bases, leaving 14 bases not matched to a gene. CDR1 is MGHRA, CDR2 YSYEKL, per germline. The CDR3 extends over 18 amino acids. The CDR3 bases are TGCGCCAGCAGCCCGCATCAAACCGGGACAGGGGAAGACTATGGCTACACCTTC. Residues: CASSPHQTGTGEDYGYTF.

The chain has TRBV6-1 and TRBJ1-2; 8 bases match TRBD1. Germline CDR1 and CDR2: MNHNS and SASEGT. This CDR3 is 13 amino acids long. V lost 7 bases, J lost 8 bases, and 9 bases stayed unmatched. Written as DNA, the CDR3 is TGTGCCAGCATTCCCAGGGGGCGAGGGGGCTACACCTTC. It encodes CASIPRGRGGYTF.

The table lists this clone with a few counts. The gene calls are TRBV19 and TRBJ2-1, with 15 nucleotides matching TRBD2. Germline CDR1 LNHDA, CDR2 SQIVND (reference sequence). The CDR3 sequence is 18 residues long. Trimming at V came to 1 base and at J to 9 bases, leaving 10 bases not matched to a gene. The CDR3 loop is CASSIAIGGLAGGREQFF. The CDR3 bases are TGTGCCAGTAGTATAGCAATAGGAGGACTAGCGGGGGGGCGTGAGCAGTTCTTC.

This chain connects TRBV11-3 to TRBJ2-5; TRBD2 aligns across 8 bases. The CDR3 covers 14 residues. Germline V gives CDR1 SGHNT, CDR2 YENEEA. Trimming removed 5 bases from V and 4 bases from J; junction bases left unmatched: 6. The CDR3 loop is CASSPLRGGETQYF. CDR3 coding DNA: TGTGCCAGCAGCCCCCTCCGGGGGGGAGAGACCCAGTACTTC.

The CDR3 nucleotides read TGTGCCAGCAGCGTAAGCGGGACTAGGACCCAGTACTTC. This codes for CASSVSGTRTQYF. This chain joins TRBV9 and TRBJ2-5; 8 bases line up with TRBD2. V was pared by 1 base and J by 7 bases, with 3 bases of the junction left unmatched. Germline lookup yields CDR1 SGDLS and CDR2 YYNGEE. CDR3 length: 13 residues.

This clone was seen only once. This rearrangement joins TRBV4-2 to TRBJ1-1, with a tentative D call TRBD1 (5 bases). V lost 0 bases and J lost 4, with 9 bases in between. Germline V gene sequence: CDR1 LGHNA, CDR2 YNFKEQ. The CDR3 contains 14 residues. For the CDR3, the DNA is TGTGCCAGCAGCCAAGATCGGGGGGGCACTGAAGCTTTCTTT. Protein: CASSQDRGGTEAFF.

The V gene is TRBV5-1, the J gene TRBJ2-5, with D possibly being TRBD1 (6 bases). The germline V and J ends were trimmed by 4 bases and 1 base, with 11 bases remaining between them. The CDR3 is made up of 14 amino acids. Germline values: CDR1 SGHRS, CDR2 YFSETQ. The CDR3 region has the DNA TGCGCCAGCAGCCCGAGGGACATCCAAGAGACCCAGTACTTC. Translation: CASSPRDIQETQYF.

The chain is built from TRBV6-5 and TRBJ2-5; 8 nucleotides match TRBD1. V dropped 6 bases and J dropped 1; count of bases not matched to a gene: 1. Germline V gene sequence: CDR1 MNHEY, CDR2 SVGAGI. The CDR3 spans 13 residues. CDR3 DNA: TGTGCCAGCAGAACAGGGGGCCAAGAGACCCAGTACTTC. It translates to CASRTGGQETQYF.

V is TRBV28 and J is TRBJ1-2; maybe TRBD1 (5 bases). CDR1 MDHEN and CDR2 SYDVKM come from the germline V gene. The CDR3 consists of 14 residues. Trimming stripped 3 bases from V and 3 bases from J, with 11 bases between. The CDR3 here is CASSLAVGHYGYTF. The DNA for the CDR3 is TGTGCCAGCAGTTTGGCTGTGGGGCACTATGGCTACACCTTC.

This chain uses TRBV9 with TRBJ1-1; D ambiguous. V was trimmed by 0 bases and J by 3 bases, leaving 18 bases between them. The CDR3 has 17 amino acids. CDR1 SGDLS and CDR2 YYNGEE come from the germline V gene. The chain's CDR3 is CASSVAGPVGFDTEAFF. The CDR3 DNA sequence: TGTGCCAGCAGCGTAGCCGGTCCGGTCGGGTTCGACACTGAAGCTTTCTTT.

This sequence joins TRBV6-1 and TRBJ2-7; 12 nucleotides agree with TRBD2. The CDR3 spans 15 residues. Trimming cost V 5 bases and J 1 base; bases outside gene matches: 3. Germline V gene lookup returns CDR1 MNHNS and CDR2 SASEGT. The CDR3 DNA is TGTGCCAGCAGTAGAGGACTAGCGGGATCCTACGAGCAGTACTTC. Encoded protein: CASSRGLAGSYEQYF.

This chain joins TRBV27 and TRBJ2-2; no clear D gene. Germline V gives CDR1 MNHEY, CDR2 SMNVEV (reference sequence). The V and J ends lost 2 bases and 4 bases respectively, with 14 bases between them. This CDR3 is 16 amino acids long. The CDR3 region is CASSLNSRRRTGELFF. The CDR3 DNA follows: TGTGCCAGCAGTTTAAATTCCCGGAGACGCACCGGGGAGCTGTTTTTT.

This chain joins TRBV5-1 and TRBJ2-2; D ambiguous. Germline V CDR1 and CDR2: SGHRS, YFSETQ. The CDR3 totals 15 residues. V was clipped by 2 bases and J by 2 bases, with 10 bases between them. The CDR3 bases are TGCGCCAGCAGCTTTTTCCAATCCAACACCGGGGAGCTGTTTTTT. Translated: CASSFFQSNTGELFF.

The rearrangement links TRBV4-1 to TRBJ2-1, with TRBD2 matching 9 bases. The CDR3 is made up of 15 amino acids. The germline V gene encodes CDR1 MGHRA and CDR2 YSYEKL. Losses at the gene ends were 4 bases for V and 8 bases for J; bases not matched to a gene: 9. CDR3 amino acids: CASSPGLAGYDEQFF. The CDR3 coding sequence is TGCGCCAGCAGCCCGGGTCTAGCGGGATACGATGAGCAGTTCTTC.

This chain links TRBV1 with TRBJ2-1; the D call in the table, TRBD2, was not verified against the DNA. TRBV1 has pseudogene status. CDR3 length: 15 amino acids. CDR3 in amino acids: CTSSQDGLAPNEQFF. The CDR3 DNA reads TGCACCAGCAGCCAAGATGGGCTAGCCCCCAATGAGCAGTTCTTC.

The CDR3 DNA follows: TGTGCCAGCAGCCAAGATCCCGGGAGATACACTGAAGCTTTCTTT. This encodes CASSQDPGRYTEAFF. The V call is TRBV4-2, the J call TRBJ1-1; D not certain. The CDR3 covers 15 residues. V was shortened by 0 bases and J by 3 bases, with 11 bases between the two germline ends. Germline V lookup: CDR1 LGHNA, CDR2 YNFKEQ.

This chain links TRBV27 with TRBJ1-2; the match to TRBD1 covers 10 bases. V lost 5 bases and J lost 8; bases outside the gene matches: 8. Germline V gene data show CDR1 as MNHEY and CDR2 as SMNVEV (reference sequence). The CDR3 length is 14 residues. The DNA for the CDR3 is TGTGCCAGCAGTCCGTGGGACAGGGGTGGAGGCTACACCTTC. Translated, it gives CASSPWDRGGGYTF.

The chain links TRBV6-5 to TRBJ1-6; 9 positions agree with TRBD1. The V gene's germline CDR1 is MNHEY and CDR2 SVGAGI. J lost 10 bases, V lost 4 bases, and 8 bases had no gene match. CDR3 length: 15 amino acids. The CDR3 region is CASSWSGTGRSPLHF. In DNA, the CDR3 is TGTGCCAGCAGTTGGTCCGGGACAGGGAGGTCACCCCTCCACTTT.

This chain joins TRBV25-1 and TRBJ2-1; 7 nucleotides match TRBD2. The CDR3 spans 15 residues. CDR1 MGHDK and CDR2 SYGVNS come from the germline V gene. V lost 1 base, J lost 11 bases, and 11 bases stayed unmatched. The CDR3: CASSELAASGEKQFF. DNA for the CDR3: TGTGCCAGCAGTGAATTAGCGGCTAGCGGTGAGAAGCAGTTCTTC.

The gene calls are TRBV19 and TRBJ1-6, with 7 bases matching TRBD1. V shed 3 bases, J shed 10 bases, and the junction held 6 bases outside the gene matches. The germline V gene has CDR1 LNHDA and CDR2 SQIVND (reference sequence). The CDR3 is 14 residues long. The CDR3 region has the DNA TGTGCCAGTAGTATCGGACAGGCCGGCTCACCCCTCCACTTT. It specifies CASSIGQAGSPLHF.